This T cell receptor beta chain was identified in a study of monozygotic twins with inflammatory bowel disease. The study's findings and limits: Lower TCRbeta diversity (inverse Simpson) was seen in IBD patients than in healthy co-twins.

CDR3 length: 15 amino acids. CDR1 and CDR2 from the germline V gene are PRHDT and FYEKMQ (reference sequence). TCRdb reanalyzed the 5' RACE reads and collapses them to one entry per CDR3 protein, without DNA. The listing records 400,000 to 500,000 distinct CDR3 sequences. For this clonotype: Its antigen is still unknown.

Sequences were obtained from blood. The origin of this receptor is a human donor with ulcerative colitis or Crohn's disease, or a healthy co-twin of an affected twin (not recorded which). The rearrangement joins TRBV13 to TRBJ1-6; the D call of TRBD1 rests on TCRdb alone, since no DNA is present to check it. The CDR3 region is CASSLGDRVHSPLHF.